This T cell receptor (beta chain) originates from a study of T cell clonality in common variable immunodeficiency (dated by TCRdb to about 2015). Most of the CVID patients and most of the healthy controls were of Caucasian heritage. From each donor, roughly 5 to 8.5 ml of heparinized peripheral whole blood was collected. Genomic DNA from adults with common variable immune deficiency (CVID) and from healthy adult controls was used for sequencing of TCRbeta CDR3 repertoires. A total of roughly 22 healthy adult volunteers (about twelve female and approximately ten male; age range roughly 20 to 66 years, mean age around 31) were included in the control group. To isolate peripheral blood mononuclear cells, diluted blood was subjected to density centrifugation over Hypaque 1077 or Ficoll-Paque. Unsorted mononuclear cells served as the source of genomic DNA, which was extracted either by Qiagen column purification or by a centrifugation-based method.

CVID samples and control samples contributed equivalent amounts of genomic DNA as sequencing input. For every sample, a 60 bp segment covering the rearranged TCRbeta CDR3 region was amplified and then sequenced. The immunoSEQ assay, a bias-corrected multiplex PCR combined with high-throughput sequencing, was used for TCRbeta amplification. On the study's bioinformatics: Each unique nucleotide sequence was treated as a clone and annotated with V, D and J genes, copy number and frequency. Sequences were labeled productive if in frame, and non-productive if out of frame or containing stop codons. As previously described, clonality was calculated on the basis of Shannon's entropy. The predicted amino acid sequences of productive clones were used to derive the mean CDR3 Kyte-Doolittle hydropathy. Using the R hclust function, scaled V gene usage was clustered hierarchically with Manhattan distance and complete linkage. Clone sharing by CDR3 amino acid sequence was assessed by resampling 12 repertoires per group over 100 rounds. The repertoires were searched for 70 published EBV-specific TCRbeta sequences and 245 published CMV-specific TCRbeta sequences. Analysis left out two CVID samples that produced under 10,000 sequences, so a few dozen CVID repertoires remained. TCRdb's version of the immuneACCESS table is confined to in-frame rearrangements and falls short of the full clone set. An unresolved V gene accounts for under half of the shortfall where checked; the remainder is of unknown origin. The V and J calls and clone size were taken over from that table, and D and trimming were inferred from the DNA. This sample shows about 47,000 clones, and none of them turns up only once. The ten largest clones represent approximately 6.2% of the sample.

CDR1 is given as GTSNPN and CDR2 as SVGIG, both from the germline V gene (reference sequence). Trimming accounts for 2 bases at V and 2 bases at J, while the number of junction bases matched to no gene is 3. Inclusive of the bounding cysteine and phenylalanine, the CDR3 is 14 residues long. The CDR3 was read in part: 33 bases, with the frame set at base 1. This clone was seen repeatedly, ten times or more. The antigen it recognizes is unknown. The DNA ends 3 residues before the CDR3 does, and the rest of the CDR3 is filled in from the germline J gene. General conclusions and limits of the study: Patient heterogeneity within the CVID cohort put limits on correlating repertoire features with clinical complications. According to the authors, figuring out what caused the increased clonality in CVID would require sequencing the repertoires of T cell subpopulations. Despite equal DNA input, controls averaged approximately 88,000 unique sequences per sample versus 30,000 to 40,000 in CVID samples. Fewer deletions and N-nucleotide insertions were reportedly observed in CVID TCRbeta sequences, and highly modified clones with 13 or more V deletions were reportedly absent from CVID TCRbeta sequences. Increased TCRbeta clonality was found in CVID subjects compared with healthy controls (t-test p = 0.018), with the increase being most characteristic of about a third of subjects. CVID subjects shared fewer TCRbeta clones with each other than healthy controls did (p < 0.0001).

Specimen: peripheral blood mononuclear cells. The origin of this receptor is a person between 18 and 75 years old in good health. The chain uses TRBV30 and TRBJ1-5, and TRBD1 matches 7 of the central bases. The CDR3 region: CAWSPGQGNQPQHF. The sequenced CDR3 bases are TGTGCCTGGAGTCCCGGACAGGGCAATCAGCCC.